Listed below are T cell receptor beta chains from one sample, sequenced in a study of T cells in Graves' hyperthyroidism and ophthalmopathy. One entry per CDR3 protein results from TCRdb running MiXCR on the multiplex PCR reads. The sample records roughly 720,000 distinct CDR3 sequences, approximately 15% being singletons. Sequencing was performed on blood. These receptors came from a man aged 50-60 years with Graves' hyperthyroidism. CDR3s include the opening cysteine and the closing phenylalanine or tryptophan. Each record gives: J gene, V gene, CDR3 length, clone size, D gene, CDR3 DNA, CDR3 protein. A D gene is named only where the DNA matches it firmly. Size is omitted from some rows. Given values are once, few, many or a class for expanded clones.

J: TRBJ1-3; V: TRBV7-9; length: 18; size: NA; D: NA; DNA: TGTGCCAGCAGCTTAGAGAGACAGCCATACTACTCTGGAAACACCATATATTTT; CDR3: CASSLERQPYYSGNTIYF
J: TRBJ1-4; V: TRBV20-1; length: 15; size: NA; D: NA; DNA: TGCAGTGCCAGCCCCGCACAGGGTTCAGATGAAAAACTGTTTTTT; CDR3: CSASPAQGSDEKLFF
J: TRBJ2-3; V: TRBV29-1; length: 15; size: NA; D: TRBD1; DNA: TGCAGCGTTGCTATTGGACAGGGGATTACAGATACGCAGTATTTT; CDR3: CSVAIGQGITDTQYF
J: TRBJ1-5; V: TRBV19; length: 16; size: many; D: NA; DNA: TGTGCCAGTAGTCTACGACAAGGGGGTGGCAATCAGCCCCAGCATTTT; CDR3: CASSLRQGGGNQPQHF
J: TRBJ2-2; V: TRBV12-3/TRBV12-4; length: 13; size: NA; D: NA; DNA: TGTGCCAGCAGAGTACTAGCAACCGGGGAGCTGTTTTTT; CDR3: CASRVLATGELFF
J: TRBJ2-2; V: TRBV28; length: 14; size: NA; D: NA; DNA: TGTGCCAGCAGCCGGGACACACTCAGCGGGGAGCTGTTTTTT; CDR3: CASSRDTLSGELFF
J: TRBJ2-7; V: TRBV29-1; length: 15; size: NA; D: TRBD2; DNA: TGCAGCGTTTATGGACTAGCGAGTAGCTCCTACGAGCAGTACTTC; CDR3: CSVYGLASSSYEQYF
J: TRBJ2-2; V: TRBV2; length: 14; size: many; D: NA; DNA: TGTGCCAGCAAGGGCACTACGAACACCGGGGAGCTGTTTTTT; CDR3: CASKGTTNTGELFF
J: TRBJ2-3; V: TRBV19; length: 11; size: NA; D: NA; DNA: TGTGCCAGTAGGGAGGGGTCGGCGCAGTATTTT; CDR3: CASREGSAQYF
J: TRBJ2-5; V: TRBV6-1; length: 14; size: few; D: NA; DNA: TGTGCCAGCAGTTCCCAGGCCCCGCCAGAGACCCAGTACTTC; CDR3: CASSSQAPPETQYF
J: TRBJ2-1; V: TRBV4-1; length: 15; size: NA; D: NA; DNA: TGCGCCAGCAGCCAAGTTGGAACCGGGAACAATGAGCAGTTCTTC; CDR3: CASSQVGTGNNEQFF
J: TRBJ2-2; V: TRBV10-3; length: 18; size: many; D: TRBD1; DNA: TGTGCCATCAGTGAGTCCGGACCGGGACAGGGTAGAGCCGGGGAGCTGTTTTTT; CDR3: CAISESGPGQGRAGELFF
J: TRBJ1-2; V: TRBV29-1; length: 13; size: NA; D: NA; DNA: TGCAGCGTTGAGGGGGATACTAACTATGGCTACACCTTC; CDR3: CSVEGDTNYGYTF
J: TRBJ2-2; V: TRBV6-6; length: 15; size: few; D: NA; DNA: TGTGCCAGCAGTTACTCGACTCGAGGGACCGGGGAGCTGTTTTTT; CDR3: CASSYSTRGTGELFF
J: TRBJ1-2; V: TRBV27; length: 14; size: many; D: NA; DNA: TGTGCCAGCAGTTTATCGGGTGGCGGCTATGGCTACACCTTC; CDR3: CASSLSGGGYGYTF
J: TRBJ1-6; V: TRBV20-1; length: 15; size: NA; D: NA; DNA: TGCAGTGCTAGCCCTGGACCTCCTTATAATTCACCCCTCCACTTT; CDR3: CSASPGPPYNSPLHF
J: TRBJ2-5; V: TRBV6-1; length: 14; size: many; D: NA; DNA: TGTGCCAGCAGCGAGACCCTAGCAGCAGTGACCCAGTACTTC; CDR3: CASSETLAAVTQYF
J: TRBJ2-2; V: TRBV7-3; length: 17; size: many; D: NA; DNA: TGTGCCAGCAGCCCCCGGGTTGGATCCGCGAACACCGGGGAGCTGTTTTTT; CDR3: CASSPRVGSANTGELFF
J: TRBJ2-6; V: TRBV11-2; length: 19; size: few; D: TRBD1; DNA: TGTGCCAGCAGCCCTATCTTGGGGACAGGCCTTTCTGGGGCCAACGTCCTGACTTTC; CDR3: CASSPILGTGLSGANVLTF
J: TRBJ2-1; V: TRBV29-1; length: 14; size: many; D: TRBD1; DNA: TGCAGCGTAGATGGACAGGGGGAGTGGAATGAGCAGTTCTTC; CDR3: CSVDGQGEWNEQFF
J: TRBJ2-1; V: TRBV24-1; length: 13; size: many; D: NA; DNA: TGTGCCACCAGAGACGGATCCTACAATGAGCAGTTCTTC; CDR3: CATRDGSYNEQFF
J: TRBJ1-2; V: TRBV19; length: 14; size: few; D: NA; DNA: TGTGCCAGCGGGATACAGGGTTCTCGAGCTGGCTACACCTTC; CDR3: CASGIQGSRAGYTF
J: TRBJ2-2; V: TRBV28; length: 13; size: many; D: NA; DNA: TGTGCCAGCAGTTCTGGACTATTGGAGGAGCTGTTTTTT; CDR3: CASSSGLLEELFF
J: TRBJ2-3; V: TRBV10-2; length: 15; size: NA; D: NA; DNA: TGCGCCAGCAGTGAATACAGGAAAAGCACAGATACGCAGGATTTT; CDR3: CASSEYRKSTDTQDF
J: TRBJ2-2; V: TRBV28; length: 12; size: NA; D: NA; DNA: TGTGCCAGCGGCCTCGGCAGCGGGGAGCTGTTTTTT; CDR3: CASGLGSGELFF